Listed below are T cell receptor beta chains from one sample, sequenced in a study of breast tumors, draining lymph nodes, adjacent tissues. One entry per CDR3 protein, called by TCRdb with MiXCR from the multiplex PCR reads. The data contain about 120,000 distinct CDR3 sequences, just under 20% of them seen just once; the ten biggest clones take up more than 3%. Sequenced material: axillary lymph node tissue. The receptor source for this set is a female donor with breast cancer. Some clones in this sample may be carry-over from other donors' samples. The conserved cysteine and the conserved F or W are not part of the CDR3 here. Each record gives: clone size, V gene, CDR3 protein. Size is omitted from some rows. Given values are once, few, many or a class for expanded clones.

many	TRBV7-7	ASSFGVEETQY
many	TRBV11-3	ASSSLGSSETQY
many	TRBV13	ASSNRVGAVTYEQY
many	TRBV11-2	ASSPLAGGPTDTQY
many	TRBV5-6	ASSHRTSGAPTQY
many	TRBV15	ATSRDSASPLPY
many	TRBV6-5	ASQAPGGTDTQY
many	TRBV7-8	ASNPIGLAGGSEQY
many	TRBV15	ATSRDGPVIQPQH
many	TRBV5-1	ASSLNLAGGLGNEQF
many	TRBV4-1	ASSRQENTGELF
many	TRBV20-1	SASTSGGLISGANVLT
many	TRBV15	ATSRGGENSPLH
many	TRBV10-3	AISEPGTTYNEQF
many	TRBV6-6	ASSLLWNEQY
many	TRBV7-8	ASRPQENQPQH
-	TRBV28	ASSLLTQGGYGYT
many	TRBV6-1	ASSERSHSYNEQF